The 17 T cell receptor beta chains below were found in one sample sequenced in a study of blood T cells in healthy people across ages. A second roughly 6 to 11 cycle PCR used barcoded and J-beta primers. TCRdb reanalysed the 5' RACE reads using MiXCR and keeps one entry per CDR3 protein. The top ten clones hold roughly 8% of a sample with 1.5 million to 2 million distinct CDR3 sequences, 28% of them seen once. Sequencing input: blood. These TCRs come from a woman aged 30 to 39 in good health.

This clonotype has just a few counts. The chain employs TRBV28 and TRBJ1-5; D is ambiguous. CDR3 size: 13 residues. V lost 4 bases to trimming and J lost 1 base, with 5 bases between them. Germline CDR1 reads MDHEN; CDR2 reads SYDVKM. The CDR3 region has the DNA TGTGCCAGCAGTTCGACCAGCAATCAGCCCCAGCATTTT. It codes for CASSSTSNQPQHF. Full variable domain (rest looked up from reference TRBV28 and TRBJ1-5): DVKVTQSSRYLVKRTGEKVFLECVQDMDHENMFWYRQDPGLGLRLIYFSYDVKMKEKGDIPEGYSVSREKKERFSLILESASTNQTSMYLCASSSTSNQPQHFGDGTRLSIL.

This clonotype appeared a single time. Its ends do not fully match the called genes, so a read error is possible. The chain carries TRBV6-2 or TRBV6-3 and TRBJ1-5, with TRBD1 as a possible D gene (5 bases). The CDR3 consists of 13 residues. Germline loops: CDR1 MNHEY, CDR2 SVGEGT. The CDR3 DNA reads TGTGTCAGCACCGACGGGGGAAATCAGCCCCAGCATTTT. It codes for CVSTDGGNQPQHF.

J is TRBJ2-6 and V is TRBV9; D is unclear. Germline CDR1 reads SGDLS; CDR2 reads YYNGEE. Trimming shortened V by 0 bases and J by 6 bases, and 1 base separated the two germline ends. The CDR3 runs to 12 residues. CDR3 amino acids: CASSVEANVLTF. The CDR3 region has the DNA TGTGCCAGCAGCGTAGAGGCCAACGTCCTGACTTTC. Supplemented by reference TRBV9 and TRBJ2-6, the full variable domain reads DSGVTQTPKHLITATGQRVTLRCSPRSGDLSVYWYQQSLDQGLQFLIQYYNGEERAKGNILERFSAQQFPDLHSELNLSSLELGDSALYFCASSVEANVLTFGAGSRLTVL.

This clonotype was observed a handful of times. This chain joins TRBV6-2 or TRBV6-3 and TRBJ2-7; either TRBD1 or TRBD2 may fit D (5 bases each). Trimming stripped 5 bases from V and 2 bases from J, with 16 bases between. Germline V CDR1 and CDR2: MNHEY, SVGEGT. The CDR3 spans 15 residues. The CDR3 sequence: CASSVSPGPTYEQYF. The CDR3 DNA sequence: TGTGCCAGCAGTGTTTCTCCGGGACCAACCTACGAGCAGTACTTC.

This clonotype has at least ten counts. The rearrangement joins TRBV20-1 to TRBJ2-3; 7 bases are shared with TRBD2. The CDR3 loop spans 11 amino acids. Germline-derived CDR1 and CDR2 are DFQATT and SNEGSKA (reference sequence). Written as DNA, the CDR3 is TGCAGCGGGGGGACCACAGATACGCAGTATTTT. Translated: CSGGTTDTQYF.

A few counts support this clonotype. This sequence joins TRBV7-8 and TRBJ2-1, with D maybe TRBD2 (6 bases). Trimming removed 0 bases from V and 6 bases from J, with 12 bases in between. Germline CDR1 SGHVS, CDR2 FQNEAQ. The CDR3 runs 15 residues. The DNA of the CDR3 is TGTGCCAGCAGCTTAGCGGGTTCCGGGGGCAATGAGCAGTTCTTC. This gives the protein CASSLAGSGGNEQFF.

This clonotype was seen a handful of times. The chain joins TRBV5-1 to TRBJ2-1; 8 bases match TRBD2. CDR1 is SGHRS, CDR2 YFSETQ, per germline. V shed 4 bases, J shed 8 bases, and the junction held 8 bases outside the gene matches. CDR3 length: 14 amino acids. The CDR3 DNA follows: TGCGCCAGCAGCCCGGGACTAGATCTAGATGAGCAGTTCTTC. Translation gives CASSPGLDLDEQFF.

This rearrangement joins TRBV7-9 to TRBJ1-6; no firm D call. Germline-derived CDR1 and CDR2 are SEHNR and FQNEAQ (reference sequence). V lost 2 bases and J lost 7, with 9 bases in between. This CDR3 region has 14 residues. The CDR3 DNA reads TGTGCCAGCAGCTTATCACAGTTCAATTCACCCCTCCACTTT. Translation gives CASSLSQFNSPLHF.

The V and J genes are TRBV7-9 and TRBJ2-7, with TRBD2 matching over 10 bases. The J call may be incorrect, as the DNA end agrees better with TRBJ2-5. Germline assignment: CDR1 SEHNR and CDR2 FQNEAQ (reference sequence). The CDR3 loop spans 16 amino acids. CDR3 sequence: CASSFSSGRAVETQYF. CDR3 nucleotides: TGTGCCAGCAGCTTTAGCAGCGGGAGGGCTGTGGAGACCCAGTACTTC.

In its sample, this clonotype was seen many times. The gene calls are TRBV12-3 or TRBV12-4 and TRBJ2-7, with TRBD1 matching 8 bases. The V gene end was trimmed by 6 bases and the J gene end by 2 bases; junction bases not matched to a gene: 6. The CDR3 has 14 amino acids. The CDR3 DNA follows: TGTGCCAGCAGCTTGGGACAGGAAGCCTACGAGCAGTACTTC. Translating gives CASSLGQEAYEQYF.

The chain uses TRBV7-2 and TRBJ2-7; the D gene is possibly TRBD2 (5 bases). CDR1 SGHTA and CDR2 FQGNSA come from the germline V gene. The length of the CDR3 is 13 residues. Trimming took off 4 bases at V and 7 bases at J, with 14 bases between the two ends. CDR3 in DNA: TGTGCCAGCAGCTCTGGCCCGACGGGGGAGCAGTACTTC. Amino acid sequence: CASSSGPTGEQYF.

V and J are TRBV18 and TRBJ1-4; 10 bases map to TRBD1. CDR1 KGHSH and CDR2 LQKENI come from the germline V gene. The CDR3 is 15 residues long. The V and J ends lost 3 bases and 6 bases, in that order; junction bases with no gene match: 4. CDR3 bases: TGTGCCAGCTCACCTGGGACAGGGGTCCATGAAAAACTGTTTTTT. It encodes CASSPGTGVHEKLFF.

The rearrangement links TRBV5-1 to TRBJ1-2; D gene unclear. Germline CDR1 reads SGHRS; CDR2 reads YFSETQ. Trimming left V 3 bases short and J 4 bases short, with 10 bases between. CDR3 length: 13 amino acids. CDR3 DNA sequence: TGCGCCAGCAGCTCTTCGGCAGCCTATGGCTACACCTTC. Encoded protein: CASSSSAAYGYTF.

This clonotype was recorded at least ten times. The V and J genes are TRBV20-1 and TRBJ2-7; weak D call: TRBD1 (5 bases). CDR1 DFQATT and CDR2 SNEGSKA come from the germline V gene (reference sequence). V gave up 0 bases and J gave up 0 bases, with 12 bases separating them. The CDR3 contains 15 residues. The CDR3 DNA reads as TGCAGTGCTAGAGATTCGGACAAAAGCTCCTACGAGCAGTACTTC. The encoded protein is CSARDSDKSSYEQYF.

CDR3 bases: TGCGCCAGCAGCTTGGGGATTCGTCCAGAGACCCAGTACTTC. The encoded protein is CASSLGIRPETQYF. The V call is TRBV5-1, the J call TRBJ2-5; D gene uncertain. Trimming took off 0 bases at V and 4 bases at J, with 10 bases between the two ends. CDR3 length: 14 residues. Germline CDR1 is SGHRS and CDR2 is YFSETQ.

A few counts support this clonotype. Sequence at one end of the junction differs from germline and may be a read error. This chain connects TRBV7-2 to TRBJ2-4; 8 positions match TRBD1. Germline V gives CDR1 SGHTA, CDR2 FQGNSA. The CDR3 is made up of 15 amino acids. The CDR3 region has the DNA TGCGCCAGCAGCCCAACAGGGGGGGCCAAAAACATTCAGTACTTC. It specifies CASSPTGGAKNIQYF.

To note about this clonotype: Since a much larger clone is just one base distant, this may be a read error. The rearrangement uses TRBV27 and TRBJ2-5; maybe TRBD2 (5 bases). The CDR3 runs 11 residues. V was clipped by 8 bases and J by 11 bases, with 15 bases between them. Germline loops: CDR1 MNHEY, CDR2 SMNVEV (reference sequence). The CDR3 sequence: CASARRGEQYF. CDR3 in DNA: TGTGCCAGCGCTCGACGGGGTGAGCAGTACTTC.